A selection of T cell receptor beta chains follows, all from one sample in a study of CD8+ T cells in alopecia areata. This table comes from immunoSEQ multiplex PCR, and its TCRdb copy is limited to in-frame clones, with some not included. Of 150,000 to 200,000 clones listed, roughly 46% were seen once; the top ten hold 10%. The source material was CD8+ T cells sorted from blood, sampled around week 54, from a patient treated with tofacitinib. All receptors come from a human donor with alopecia areata. CDR3s include the opening cysteine and the closing phenylalanine or tryptophan. The D gene is left open where the match is weak. Clone size appears in some rows only: once, few, many, or a class for an expanded clone.

d_call j_call clone_size v_call cdr3_aa cdr3_nt
NA TRBJ2-7 NA TRBV27 CASSPGSYEQYF TGTGCCAGCAGCCCCGGGTCTTACGAGCAGTACTTC
NA TRBJ1-6 NA TRBV5-6 CASSFYNSPLHF TGTGCCAGCAGCTTTTATAATTCACCCCTCCACTTT
TRBD1 TRBJ2-5 few TRBV10-2 CASMTGGGLRETQYF TGCGCCAGCATGACAGGGGGCGGACTGAGAGAGACCCAGTACTTC
NA TRBJ2-5 NA TRBV27 CVVADKETQYF TGTGTAGTAGCGGACAAAGAGACCCAGTACTTC
NA TRBJ2-2 NA TRBV9 CASTYTGTNTGELFF TGTGCCAGCACCTATACCGGGACGAACACCGGGGAGCTGTTTTTT
NA TRBJ1-2 NA TRBV7-9 CASSLPRQATNGYTF TGTGCCAGCAGCTTACCGCGGCAGGCAACAAATGGCTACACCTTC
TRBD1 TRBJ1-5 NA TRBV27 CASSMDRSYQPQHF TGTGCCAGCAGTATGGACAGGTCTTATCAGCCCCAGCATTTT
NA TRBJ2-2 few TRBV19 CASTIWGNTGELFF TGTGCCAGTACCATCTGGGGGAACACCGGGGAGCTGTTTTTT
NA TRBJ2-7 NA TRBV7-8 CASSLFDLTYEQYF TGTGCCAGCAGCTTATTTGACTTAACCTACGAGCAGTACTTC
NA TRBJ1-5 NA TRBV7-9 CASSYEGQPQHF TGTGCCAGCAGCTACGAGGGCCAGCCCCAGCATTTT
NA TRBJ1-5 NA TRBV18 CASSPGWGNVGNQPQHF TGTGCCAGCTCACCGGGTTGGGGGAACGTCGGCAATCAGCCCCAGCATTTT
NA TRBJ1-1 few TRBV7-9 CASSLDSPFTSEAFF TGTGCCAGCAGCTTAGATTCCCCGTTTACGTCTGAAGCTTTCTTT
NA TRBJ2-4 NA TRBV6-6 CASSGENIQYF TGTGCCAGCAGCGGCGAAAACATTCAGTACTTC
NA TRBJ2-7 NA TRBV9 CASSSGTGYEQYF TGTGCCAGCAGCAGTGGAACAGGATACGAGCAGTACTTC
NA TRBJ1-1 NA TRBV23-1 CASIQFQIPNCSFHRATEAFF TGCGCCAGCATCCAATTTCAGATCCCAAATTGCTCTTTCCACCGGGCGACTGAAGCTTTCTTT
NA TRBJ1-4 few TRBV30 CAWSVLRDEKLFF TGTGCCTGGAGTGTGCTAAGAGACGAAAAACTGTTTTTT
NA TRBJ2-1 few TRBV13 CASSPDREPYNEQFF TGTGCCAGCAGCCCCGACAGAGAACCCTACAATGAGCAGTTCTTC
NA TRBJ1-1 NA TRBV30 CAWSVGSIPEAFF TGTGCCTGGAGTGTAGGTTCTATCCCTGAAGCTTTCTTT
NA TRBJ2-7 NA TRBV6-5 CASSYSVEGDEQYF TGTGCCAGCAGTTACTCGGTAGAGGGTGACGAGCAGTACTTC
NA TRBJ1-1 NA TRBV30 CAWSSVGGTEAFF TGTGCCTGGAGTTCGGTGGGAGGGACTGAAGCTTTCTTT
TRBD2 TRBJ2-7 NA TRBV6-6 CASITTGGGEQYF TGTGCCAGCATTACGACGGGGGGGGGAGAGCAGTACTTC
NA TRBJ2-4 NA TRBV7-9 CASSLGESIQYF TGTGCCAGCAGCTTAGGGGAGAGCATTCAGTACTTC
NA TRBJ2-2 NA TRBV25-1 CASSDPGTQAGGELFF TGTGCCAGCAGTGACCCCGGGACGCAAGCCGGAGGGGAGCTGTTTTTT
NA TRBJ2-3 NA TRBV10-3 CAISEADTQYF TGTGCCATCAGTGAGGCGGATACGCAGTATTTT
TRBD1 TRBJ2-6 NA TRBV23-1 CASSQSDRAGANVLTF TGCGCCAGCAGTCAATCAGACAGGGCTGGGGCCAACGTCCTGACTTTC
NA TRBJ2-7 few TRBV4-2 CASSQADRFYEQYF TGTGCCAGCAGCCAAGCGGACAGATTCTACGAGCAGTACTTC
TRBD1 TRBJ2-5 NA TRBV5-4 CASSVDRGVETQYF TGTGCCAGCAGCGTTGACAGGGGGGTAGAGACCCAGTACTTC
NA TRBJ2-2 NA TRBV15 CATSREGTTGELFF TGTGCCACCAGCAGAGAGGGAACCACCGGGGAGCTGTTTTTT
NA TRBJ2-5 NA TRBV13 CASSSLSGAQETQYF TGTGCCAGCAGCTCCCTCTCCGGAGCGCAAGAGACCCAGTACTTC
TRBD1 TRBJ1-5 few TRBV6-5 CATRQGANQPQHF TGTGCCACCAGACAGGGGGCGAATCAGCCCCAGCATTTT
NA TRBJ2-7 NA TRBV5-1 CASSLSLRGAGEQYF TGCGCCAGCAGCTTGAGCTTGAGAGGGGCGGGGGAGCAGTACTTC
NA TRBJ2-2 NA TRBV2 CASSPLGGYSTGELFF TGTGCCAGCAGCCCCCTGGGGGGTTATTCCACCGGGGAGCTGTTTTTT
NA TRBJ2-1 few TRBV4-2 CASSQGAGWAASSYNEQFF TGTGCCAGCAGCCAAGGGGCAGGATGGGCGGCGAGCTCCTACAATGAGCAGTTCTTC
TRBD2 TRBJ2-5 NA TRBV5-1 CASQRGDLQETQYF TGCGCCAGCCAGCGGGGAGACCTCCAAGAGACCCAGTACTTC
NA TRBJ2-7 NA TRBV5-1 CASSLVSEGNYEQYF TGCGCCAGCAGCTTGGTATCTGAAGGAAACTACGAGCAGTACTTC
TRBD1 TRBJ2-7 few TRBV27 CASSHRDRGYEQYF TGTGCCAGCAGTCACCGGGACAGGGGCTACGAGCAGTACTTC
TRBD1 TRBJ1-5 NA TRBV30 CAWSDRGLQPQHF TGTGCCTGGAGTGACAGGGGGCTGCAGCCCCAGCATTTT
TRBD2 TRBJ2-3 NA TRBV29-1 CSVAGTSGGTSTDTQYF TGCAGCGTCGCCGGGACTAGCGGGGGGACTAGCACAGATACGCAGTATTTT
NA TRBJ1-1 NA TRBV4-2 CASSLLGATEAFF TGTGCCAGCAGCCTCCTTGGGGCGACTGAAGCTTTCTTT
NA TRBJ2-3 NA TRBV6-5 CASSDSTDTQYF TGTGCCAGCAGTGACAGCACAGATACGCAGTATTTT
TRBD1 TRBJ2-7 few TRBV19 CASSNRDSRSYEQYF TGTGCCAGTAGCAACCGGGACAGCCGCTCCTACGAGCAGTACTTC
NA TRBJ1-2 once TRBV27 CASSLGRGDGYTF TGTGCCAGCAGTTTAGGCCGAGGGGATGGCTACACCTTC
NA TRBJ2-7 many TRBV5-1 CASSRTDAYEQYF TGCGCCAGCAGCCGGACCGACGCCTACGAGCAGTACTTC
NA TRBJ1-5 NA TRBV5-6 CASSRQGVQPQHF TGTGCCAGCAGCCGGCAGGGAGTGCAACCCCAGCATTTT
NA TRBJ2-1 NA TRBV5-1 CASSLQTLYNEQFF TGCGCCAGCAGCTTGCAGACACTGTACAATGAGCAGTTCTTC
TRBD2 TRBJ2-2 few TRBV10-3 CAIGLAGAGELFF TGTGCCATCGGACTAGCGGGAGCCGGGGAGCTGTTTTTT
TRBD1 TRBJ2-1 NA TRBV10-3 CAISESSDREQFF TGTGCCATCAGTGAGTCGTCGGACAGGGAGCAGTTCTTC
NA TRBJ2-3 NA TRBV7-9 CASSLAWQGPQDTQYF TGTGCCAGCAGCTTAGCGTGGCAGGGCCCACAAGATACGCAGTATTTT
NA TRBJ2-1 NA TRBV2 CASSEALGDITADEQFF TGTGCCAGCAGTGAAGCGCTAGGGGACATTACCGCTGATGAGCAGTTCTTC
NA TRBJ2-7 NA TRBV6-6 CASSYSNSHEQYF TGTGCCAGCAGTTACTCGAATTCTCACGAGCAGTACTTC
NA TRBJ2-7 few TRBV11-2 CASSESGASYEQYF TGTGCCAGCAGCGAAAGTGGGGCCTCCTACGAGCAGTACTTC
NA TRBJ1-1 NA TRBV30 CAWTPPRGRMNTEAFF TGTGCCTGGACTCCGCCCCGGGGACGAATGAACACTGAAGCTTTCTTT
NA TRBJ1-4 NA TRBV30 CAWNLDGRQEKLFF TGTGCCTGGAATCTGGACGGTCGTCAGGAAAAACTGTTTTTT
NA TRBJ2-5 NA TRBV14 CASSQVPGRETQYF TGTGCCAGCAGCCAAGTTCCAGGGCGGGAGACCCAGTACTTC
NA TRBJ2-5 once TRBV7-3 CASSLRIWLGETQYF TGTGCCAGCAGCTTAAGAATTTGGCTGGGGGAGACCCAGTACTTC
NA TRBJ2-1 NA TRBV5-6 CASSLVGHPGNEQFF TGTGCCAGCAGCTTGGTAGGACACCCCGGAAATGAGCAGTTCTTC
NA TRBJ1-4 once TRBV7-8 CASSLKGWEKLFF TGTGCCAGCAGCTTAAAAGGATGGGAAAAACTGTTTTTT
NA TRBJ2-1 NA TRBV27 CASSFRRGYREQFF TGTGCCAGCAGTTTTCGGCGGGGCTATCGGGAGCAGTTCTTC
NA TRBJ1-1 NA TRBV29-1 CSVEWQAGGSNTEAFF TGCAGCGTTGAATGGCAGGCAGGCGGCTCGAACACTGAAGCTTTCTTT
TRBD2 TRBJ2-5 NA TRBV7-2 CASSLRAGGGETQYF TGTGCCAGCAGCTTACGAGCGGGGGGCGGGGAGACCCAGTACTTC